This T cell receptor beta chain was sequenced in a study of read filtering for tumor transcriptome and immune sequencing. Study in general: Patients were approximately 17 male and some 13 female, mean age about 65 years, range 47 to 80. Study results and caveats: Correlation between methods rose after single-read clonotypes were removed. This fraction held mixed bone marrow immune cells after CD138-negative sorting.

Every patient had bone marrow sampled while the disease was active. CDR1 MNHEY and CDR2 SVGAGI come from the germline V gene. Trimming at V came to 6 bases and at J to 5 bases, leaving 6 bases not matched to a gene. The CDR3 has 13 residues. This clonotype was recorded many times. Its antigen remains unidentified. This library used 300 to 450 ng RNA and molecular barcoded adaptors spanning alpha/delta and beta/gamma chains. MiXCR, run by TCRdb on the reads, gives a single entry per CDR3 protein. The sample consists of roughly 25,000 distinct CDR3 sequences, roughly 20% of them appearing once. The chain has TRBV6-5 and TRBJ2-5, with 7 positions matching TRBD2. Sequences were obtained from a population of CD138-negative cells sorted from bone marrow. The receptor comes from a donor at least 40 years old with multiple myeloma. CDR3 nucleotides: TGTGCCAGCAGCCCTCCCGGGGGGGAGACCCAGTACTTC. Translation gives CASSPPGGETQYF.